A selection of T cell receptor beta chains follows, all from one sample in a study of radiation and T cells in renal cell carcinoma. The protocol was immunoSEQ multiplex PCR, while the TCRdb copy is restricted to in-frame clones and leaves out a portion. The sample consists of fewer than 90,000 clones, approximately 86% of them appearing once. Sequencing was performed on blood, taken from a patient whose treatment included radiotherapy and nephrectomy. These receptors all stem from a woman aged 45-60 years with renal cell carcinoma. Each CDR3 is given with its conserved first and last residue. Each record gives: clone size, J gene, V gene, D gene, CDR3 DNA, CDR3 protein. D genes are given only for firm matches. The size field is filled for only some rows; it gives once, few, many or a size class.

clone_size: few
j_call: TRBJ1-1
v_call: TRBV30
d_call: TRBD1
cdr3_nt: TGTGCCTGGAGTCCGAAGGGACAGGGTCAGGGAGAAGCTTTCTTT
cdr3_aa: CAWSPKGQGQGEAFF

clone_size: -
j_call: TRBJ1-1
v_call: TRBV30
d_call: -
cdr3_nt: TGTGCCTGGAGCGTAGGGGGTGAAGCTTTCTTT
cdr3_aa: CAWSVGGEAFF

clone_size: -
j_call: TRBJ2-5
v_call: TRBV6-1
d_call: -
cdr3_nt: TGTGCCAGCAGTCCTACCCTCTCAACCCAAGAGACCCAGTACTTC
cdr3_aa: CASSPTLSTQETQYF

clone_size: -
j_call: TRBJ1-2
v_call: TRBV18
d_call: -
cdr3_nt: TGTGCCAGCTCACCACCTCCGGCGGTCTATGGCTACACCTTC
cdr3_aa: CASSPPPAVYGYTF

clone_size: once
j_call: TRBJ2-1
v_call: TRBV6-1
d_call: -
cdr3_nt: TGTGCCAGCAGTGAAGCCAGGGCTAGCGTTTCCTACAATGAGCAGTTCTTC
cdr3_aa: CASSEARASVSYNEQFF

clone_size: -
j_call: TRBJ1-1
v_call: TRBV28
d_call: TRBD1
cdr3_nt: TGTGCCAGCAGTCCCCGGGACAGGGTCCCTGAAGCTTTCTTT
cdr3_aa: CASSPRDRVPEAFF

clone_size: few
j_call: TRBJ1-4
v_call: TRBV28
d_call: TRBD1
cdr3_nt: TGTGCCAGCAGGGACAGGGGGACTAATGAAAAACTGTTTTTT
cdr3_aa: CASRDRGTNEKLFF

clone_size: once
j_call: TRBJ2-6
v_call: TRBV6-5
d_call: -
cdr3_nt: TGTGCCAGCACTCCAGGGGGGGCCAACGTCCTGACTTTC
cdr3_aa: CASTPGGANVLTF

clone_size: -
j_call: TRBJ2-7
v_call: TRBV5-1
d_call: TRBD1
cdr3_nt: TGCGCCAGCAACAGGGGTGGGGACACTGCCTACGAGCAGTACTTC
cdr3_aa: CASNRGGDTAYEQYF

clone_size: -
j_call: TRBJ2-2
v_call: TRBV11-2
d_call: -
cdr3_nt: TGTGCCAGCAGCTTGTGGTACACCGGGGAGCTGTTTTTT
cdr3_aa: CASSLWYTGELFF

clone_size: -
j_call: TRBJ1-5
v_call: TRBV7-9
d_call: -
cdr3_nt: TGTGCCAGCAGCCCAGGGGCAGGGCTCAATCAGCCCCAGCATTTT
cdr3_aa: CASSPGAGLNQPQHF

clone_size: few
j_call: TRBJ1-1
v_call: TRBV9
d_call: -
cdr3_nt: TGTGCCAGCAGCCCCCAGGGCGGAAACACTGAAGCTTTCTTT
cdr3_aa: CASSPQGGNTEAFF

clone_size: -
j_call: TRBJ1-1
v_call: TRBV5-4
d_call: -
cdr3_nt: TGTGCCAGCAGCTGGCGGGGGGCGAACACTGAAGCTTTCTTT
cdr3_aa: CASSWRGANTEAFF

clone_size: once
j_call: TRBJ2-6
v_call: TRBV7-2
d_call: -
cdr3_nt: TGTGCCAGCAGCCCTCTCCAGCGCTCTGGGGCCAACGTCCTGACTTTC
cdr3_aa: CASSPLQRSGANVLTF

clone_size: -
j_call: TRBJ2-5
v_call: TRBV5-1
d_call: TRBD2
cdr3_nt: TGCGCCAGCCAACTGGAAGCGGGGGGGCAAGAGACCCAGTACTTC
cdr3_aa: CASQLEAGGQETQYF

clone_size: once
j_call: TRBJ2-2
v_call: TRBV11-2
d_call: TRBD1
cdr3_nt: TGTGCCAGCAGCAGCCGAGGGACAGGGGCCGGGGAGCTGTTTTTT
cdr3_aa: CASSSRGTGAGELFF

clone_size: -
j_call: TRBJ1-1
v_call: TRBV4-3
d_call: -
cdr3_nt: TGCGCCAGCAGCCAGCAGCCGGGACAAGAGAACACTGAAGCTTTCTTT
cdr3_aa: CASSQQPGQENTEAFF

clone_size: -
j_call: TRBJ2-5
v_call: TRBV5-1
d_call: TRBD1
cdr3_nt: TGCGCCAGCCGAGGGACAGGCGCTGGAGAGACCCAGTACTTC
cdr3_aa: CASRGTGAGETQYF

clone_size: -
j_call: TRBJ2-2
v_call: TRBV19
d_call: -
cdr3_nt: TGTGCCAGTAGTTCAGGCGCGGGACAGTTGAGGTACACCGGGGAGCTGTTTTTT
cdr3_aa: CASSSGAGQLRYTGELFF

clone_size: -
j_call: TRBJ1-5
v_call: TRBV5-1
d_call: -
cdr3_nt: TGCGCCAGCAGCTTGGACCCTAGCAATCAGCCCCAGCATTTT
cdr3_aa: CASSLDPSNQPQHF

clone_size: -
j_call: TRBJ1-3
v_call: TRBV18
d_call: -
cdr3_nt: TGTGCCAGCTCACCGCGGACCTCTGGAAACACCATATATTTT
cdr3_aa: CASSPRTSGNTIYF

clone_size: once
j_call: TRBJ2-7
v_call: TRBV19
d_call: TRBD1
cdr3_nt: TGTGCCAGTAGGGGCAGGGGGAGCTCCTACGAGCAGTACTTC
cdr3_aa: CASRGRGSSYEQYF

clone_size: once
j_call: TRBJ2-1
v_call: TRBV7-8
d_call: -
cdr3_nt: TGTGCCAGCAGCCCTCCTCTGCGCTCGAGCTCCTACAATGAGCAGTTCTTC
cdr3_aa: CASSPPLRSSSYNEQFF

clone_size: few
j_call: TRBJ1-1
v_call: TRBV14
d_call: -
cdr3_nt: TGTGCCAGCAGCCAAGAAACAGGGTCCACTGAAGCTTTCTTT
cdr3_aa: CASSQETGSTEAFF

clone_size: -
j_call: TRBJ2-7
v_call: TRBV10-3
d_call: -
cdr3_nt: TGTGCCATCAGTGAGCGCCGGGACTCCCTGAGGGGACCCTACGAGCAGTACTTC
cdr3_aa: CAISERRDSLRGPYEQYF

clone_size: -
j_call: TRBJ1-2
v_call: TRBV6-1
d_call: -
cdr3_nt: TGTGCCAGCAGTTTCGGGGACCAGAGGAGCTACACCTTC
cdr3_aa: CASSFGDQRSYTF

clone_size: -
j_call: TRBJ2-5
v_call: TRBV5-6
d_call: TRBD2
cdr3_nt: TGTGCCAGCAGCCATCCCATTTGGTTAGCGGGGGGGCAACAAGAGACCCAGTACTTC
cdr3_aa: CASSHPIWLAGGQQETQYF

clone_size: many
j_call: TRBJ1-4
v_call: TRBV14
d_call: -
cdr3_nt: TGTGCCAGCAGCCGGAGGTTCCCTAATGAAAAACTGTTTTTT
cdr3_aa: CASSRRFPNEKLFF

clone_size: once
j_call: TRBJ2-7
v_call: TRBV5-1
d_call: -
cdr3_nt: TGCGCCAGCACTCGTGACAGGACGTACGAGCAGTACTTC
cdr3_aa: CASTRDRTYEQYF

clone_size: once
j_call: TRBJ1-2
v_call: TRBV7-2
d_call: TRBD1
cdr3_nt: TGTGCCAGCAGCTACGACAGGGCATATGGCTACACCTTC
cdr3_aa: CASSYDRAYGYTF

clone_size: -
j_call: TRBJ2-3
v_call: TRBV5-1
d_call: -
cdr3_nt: TGCGCCAGCAGTAAACGAACCGATACGCAGTATTTT
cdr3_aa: CASSKRTDTQYF

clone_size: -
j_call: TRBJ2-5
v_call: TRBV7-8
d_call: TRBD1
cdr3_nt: TGTGCCAGCAGCGTACGACAGGGTCCTACGGAGACCCAGTACTTC
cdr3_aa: CASSVRQGPTETQYF

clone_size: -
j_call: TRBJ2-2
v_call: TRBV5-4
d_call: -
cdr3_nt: TGTGCCAGCAGCCCGGACAACCAATTCAACGGGGAGCTGTTTTTT
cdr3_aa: CASSPDNQFNGELFF

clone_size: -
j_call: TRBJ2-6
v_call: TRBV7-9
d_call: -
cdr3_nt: TGTGCCAGCAGCTCACATGGAAGCTACTCTGGGGCCAACGTCCTGACTTTC
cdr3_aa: CASSSHGSYSGANVLTF

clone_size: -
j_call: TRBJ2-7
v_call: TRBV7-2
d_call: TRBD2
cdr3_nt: TGTGCCAGCAGCTTAGGACTAGCGGGAGGGCGTGAGCAGTACTTC
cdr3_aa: CASSLGLAGGREQYF

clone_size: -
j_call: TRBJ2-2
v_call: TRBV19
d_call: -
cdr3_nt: TGTGCCAGTAGTATGGTGGGGGACGGGGAGCTGTTTTTT
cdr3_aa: CASSMVGDGELFF

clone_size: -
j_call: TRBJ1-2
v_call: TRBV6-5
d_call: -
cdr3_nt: TGTGCCACCACACGAACGGGGAGGTACTATGGCTACACCTTC
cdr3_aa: CATTRTGRYYGYTF

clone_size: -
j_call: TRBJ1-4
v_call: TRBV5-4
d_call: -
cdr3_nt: TGTGCCAGCAGCTTGCGTGGCAGGGGAAATGAAAAACTGTTTTTT
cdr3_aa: CASSLRGRGNEKLFF

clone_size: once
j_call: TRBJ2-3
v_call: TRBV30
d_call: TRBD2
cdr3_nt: TGTGCCTGGACCCGACTAGCCGGAGATACGCAGTATTTT
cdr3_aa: CAWTRLAGDTQYF

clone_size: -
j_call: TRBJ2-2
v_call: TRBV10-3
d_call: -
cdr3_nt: TGTGCCACCTCTCGGGTAGCGCAAAGGTACACCGGGGAGCTGTTTTTT
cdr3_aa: CATSRVAQRYTGELFF

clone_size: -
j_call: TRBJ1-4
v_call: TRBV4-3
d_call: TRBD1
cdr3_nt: TGCGCCAGCAGCCAAGTTTTGTCACAGGGGGCAACTAATGAAAAACTGTTTTTT
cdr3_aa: CASSQVLSQGATNEKLFF

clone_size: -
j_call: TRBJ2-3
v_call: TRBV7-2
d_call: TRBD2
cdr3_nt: TGTGCCAGCAGCTTATCGGTGACTAGCCTATTGGATACGCAGTATTTT
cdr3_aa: CASSLSVTSLLDTQYF

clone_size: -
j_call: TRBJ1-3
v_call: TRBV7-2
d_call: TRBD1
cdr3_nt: TGTGCCAGCAGCCGAGGGACAGTCTCTGGAAACACCATATATTTT
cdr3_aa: CASSRGTVSGNTIYF

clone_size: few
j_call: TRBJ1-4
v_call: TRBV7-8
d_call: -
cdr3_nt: TGTGCCAGCAGCTCGCCCTTGGGGGCAGGTGTTGAAAAACTGTTTTTT
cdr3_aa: CASSSPLGAGVEKLFF

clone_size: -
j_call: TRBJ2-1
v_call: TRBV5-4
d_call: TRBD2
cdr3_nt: TGTGCCAGCAGCCCGATAGCGGGAGGTCTGGATGAGCAGTTCTTC
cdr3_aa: CASSPIAGGLDEQFF

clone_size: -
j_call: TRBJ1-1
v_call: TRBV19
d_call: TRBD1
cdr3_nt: TGTGCCAGTAGTATTCGAAGAGGGGGCAGCGAAGCTTTCTTT
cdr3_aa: CASSIRRGGSEAFF

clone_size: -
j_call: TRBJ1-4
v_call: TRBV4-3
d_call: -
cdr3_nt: TGCGCCAGCAGCCAAGATAGGGCAGTAGAGGGGACAATAATGTTTTTT
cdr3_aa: CASSQDRAVEGTIMFF

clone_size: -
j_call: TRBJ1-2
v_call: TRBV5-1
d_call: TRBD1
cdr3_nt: TGCGCCAGCAGCTCCGGACAGGGTACCTATGGCTACACCTTC
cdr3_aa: CASSSGQGTYGYTF

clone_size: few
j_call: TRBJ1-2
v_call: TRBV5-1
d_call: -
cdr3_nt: TGCGCCAGCAGCTTGGGAGACAGCTATGGCTACACCTTC
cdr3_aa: CASSLGDSYGYTF

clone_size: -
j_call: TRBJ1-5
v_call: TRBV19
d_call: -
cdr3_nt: TGTGCCAGTAGAGAGACAGGAATGAATCAGCCCCAGCATTTT
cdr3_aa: CASRETGMNQPQHF

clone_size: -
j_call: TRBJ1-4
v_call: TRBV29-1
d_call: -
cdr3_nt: TGCAGCGTCGATAATGAAAAACTGTTTTTT
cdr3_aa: CSVDNEKLFF

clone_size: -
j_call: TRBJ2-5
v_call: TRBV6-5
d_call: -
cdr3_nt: TGTGCCAGCAGCTTCTCTGGGGAACAAGAGACCCAGTACTTC
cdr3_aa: CASSFSGEQETQYF

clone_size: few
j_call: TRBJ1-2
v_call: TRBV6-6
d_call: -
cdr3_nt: TGTGCCAGCAGTAGTGCCTTCTATGGCTACACCTTC
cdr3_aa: CASSSAFYGYTF

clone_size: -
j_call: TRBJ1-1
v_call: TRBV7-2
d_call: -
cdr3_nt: TGTGCCAGCAGCCTTCAGGGGCAAGGGAACACTGAAGCTTTCTTT
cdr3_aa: CASSLQGQGNTEAFF

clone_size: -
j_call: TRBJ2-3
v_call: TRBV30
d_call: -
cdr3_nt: TGTGCCTGGAGTGTGGATACGCAGTATTTT
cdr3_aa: CAWSVDTQYF